The rows below give T cell receptor beta chains drawn from one sample of a study of shared clonotypes between healthy human individuals. Method: immunoSEQ multiplex PCR; TCRdb's copy keeps in-frame clones and lacks some. The profile shows 2 million to 2.5 million clones, 90% to 95% of them singletons. The specimen sequenced was naive CD4+ T cells sorted from blood. Receptors were obtained from a man between 18 and 35 years old in good health. CDR3s include the opening cysteine and the closing phenylalanine or tryptophan. Each record gives: clone size, V gene, J gene, D gene, CDR3 DNA, CDR3 protein. D genes are given only for firm matches. Clone sizes are given selectively: once, few, many, or a class where the clone is expanded.

clone size: -
V gene: TRBV4-3
J gene: TRBJ2-2
D gene: -
CDR3 DNA: TGCGCCAGCAGCCAAGTAGGACTGGCGAACACCGGGGAGCTGTTTTTT
CDR3 protein: CASSQVGLANTGELFF

clone size: -
V gene: TRBV19
J gene: TRBJ1-4
D gene: -
CDR3 DNA: TGTGCCAGCAGTCGGAACAGCCTTAATGAAAAACTGTTTTTT
CDR3 protein: CASSRNSLNEKLFF

clone size: -
V gene: TRBV30
J gene: TRBJ2-5
D gene: TRBD1
CDR3 DNA: TGTGCCTGGAACCTCGGGACAGGGGAAACAGAGACCCAGTACTTC
CDR3 protein: CAWNLGTGETETQYF

clone size: once
V gene: TRBV5-1
J gene: TRBJ2-1
D gene: TRBD2
CDR3 DNA: TGCGCCAGCAGCTTGGCGGGACTAGCGGGAGGCAATGAGCAGTTCTTC
CDR3 protein: CASSLAGLAGGNEQFF

clone size: once
V gene: TRBV9
J gene: TRBJ1-2
D gene: -
CDR3 DNA: TGTGCCAGCAGCGACGAGGGGAACTATGGCTACACCTTC
CDR3 protein: CASSDEGNYGYTF

clone size: -
V gene: TRBV29-1
J gene: TRBJ2-7
D gene: -
CDR3 DNA: TGCAGCGTTGAAGACGGTGAGCAGTACTTC
CDR3 protein: CSVEDGEQYF

clone size: -
V gene: TRBV6-5
J gene: TRBJ2-3
D gene: -
CDR3 DNA: TGTGCCACCAAAACAGGAAGTAGCACAGATACGCAGTATTTT
CDR3 protein: CATKTGSSTDTQYF

clone size: -
V gene: TRBV14
J gene: TRBJ2-5
D gene: -
CDR3 DNA: TGTGCCAGCAGCCAAACACTACAAGAGACCCAGTACTTC
CDR3 protein: CASSQTLQETQYF

clone size: -
V gene: TRBV6-6
J gene: TRBJ2-7
D gene: TRBD1
CDR3 DNA: TGTGCCAGCAGCCTCCGGACAGGGGGCGCCGAGCAGTACTTC
CDR3 protein: CASSLRTGGAEQYF

clone size: -
V gene: TRBV18
J gene: TRBJ1-2
D gene: -
CDR3 DNA: TGTGCCAGCTCACCTTCGACTGAGCTAGCTAACTATGGCTACACCTTC
CDR3 protein: CASSPSTELANYGYTF

clone size: -
V gene: TRBV2
J gene: TRBJ2-7
D gene: -
CDR3 DNA: TGTGCCAGCAGCGTATACCGGTATATCGAGCAGTACTTC
CDR3 protein: CASSVYRYIEQYF

clone size: -
V gene: TRBV25-1
J gene: TRBJ1-1
D gene: -
CDR3 DNA: TGTGCCAGCACCAGACCAGGGAGCACTGAAGCTTTCTTT
CDR3 protein: CASTRPGSTEAFF

clone size: -
V gene: TRBV10-2
J gene: TRBJ1-2
D gene: TRBD1
CDR3 DNA: TGCGCCAGCAGTTCGCAGGGGGCCGGGACCGGCTACACCTTC
CDR3 protein: CASSSQGAGTGYTF

clone size: -
V gene: TRBV2
J gene: TRBJ1-1
D gene: -
CDR3 DNA: TGTGCCAGCAGTGTAGTAGGGCTTATGAACACTGAAGCTTTCTTT
CDR3 protein: CASSVVGLMNTEAFF

clone size: -
V gene: TRBV7-2
J gene: TRBJ2-7
D gene: -
CDR3 DNA: TGTGCCAGCAGCTTAGCCCAAATAACCTACGAGCAGTACTTC
CDR3 protein: CASSLAQITYEQYF

clone size: -
V gene: TRBV10-3
J gene: TRBJ2-2
D gene: -
CDR3 DNA: TGTGCCATACGACAGCCTGGCGGGGAGCTGTTTTTT
CDR3 protein: CAIRQPGGELFF

clone size: -
V gene: TRBV7-2
J gene: TRBJ2-1
D gene: -
CDR3 DNA: TGTGCCAGCAGCTTAGCCGGCGGGTCTGGTGAGCAGTTCTTC
CDR3 protein: CASSLAGGSGEQFF

clone size: -
V gene: TRBV2
J gene: TRBJ2-5
D gene: -
CDR3 DNA: TGTGCCAGCAGGAGGGACAAAGAGACCCAGTACTTC
CDR3 protein: CASRRDKETQYF

clone size: -
V gene: TRBV6-1
J gene: TRBJ1-5
D gene: -
CDR3 DNA: TGTGCCAGCAGTGAAAAGGCTCGGGATCAGCCCCAGCATTTT
CDR3 protein: CASSEKARDQPQHF

clone size: once
V gene: TRBV7-9
J gene: TRBJ1-2
D gene: -
CDR3 DNA: TGTGCCAGCAGCTTATTTGTAAACTATGGCTACACCTTC
CDR3 protein: CASSLFVNYGYTF

clone size: -
V gene: TRBV30
J gene: TRBJ1-6
D gene: -
CDR3 DNA: TGTGCCTGGAAGTGGGCAGCAGATTCACCCCTCCACTTT
CDR3 protein: CAWKWAADSPLHF

clone size: -
V gene: TRBV10-3
J gene: TRBJ1-2
D gene: -
CDR3 DNA: TGTGCCATCAGTGGGACACGCTATGGCTACACCTTC
CDR3 protein: CAISGTRYGYTF

clone size: -
V gene: TRBV2
J gene: TRBJ1-2
D gene: TRBD1
CDR3 DNA: TGTGCCAGCAGGACGCCCTCTAGGGGGGGACAGACTAAGAACTATGGCTACACCTTC
CDR3 protein: CASRTPSRGGQTKNYGYTF

clone size: once
V gene: TRBV27
J gene: TRBJ1-2
D gene: -
CDR3 DNA: TGTGCCAGCAAAAAACTGGGGGGAGGAGGGTATGGCTACACCTTC
CDR3 protein: CASKKLGGGGYGYTF

clone size: -
V gene: TRBV5-4
J gene: TRBJ2-7
D gene: TRBD1
CDR3 DNA: TGTGCCAGCAGCAAATCAGGGGGCCTAGGGTACGAGCAGTACTTC
CDR3 protein: CASSKSGGLGYEQYF

clone size: -
V gene: TRBV9
J gene: TRBJ2-1
D gene: -
CDR3 DNA: TGTGCCAGCAGGAGGGGGAGCTCCTACAATGAGCAGTTCTTC
CDR3 protein: CASRRGSSYNEQFF

clone size: -
V gene: TRBV20-1
J gene: TRBJ2-3
D gene: -
CDR3 DNA: TGCAGTACGGGCATGGGAGATACGCAGTATTTT
CDR3 protein: CSTGMGDTQYF

clone size: -
V gene: TRBV9
J gene: TRBJ2-1
D gene: TRBD2
CDR3 DNA: TGTGCCAGCAGCGTAGGGTCTAGCGGCCCGGCCTACAATGAGCAGTTCTTC
CDR3 protein: CASSVGSSGPAYNEQFF

clone size: -
V gene: TRBV4-1
J gene: TRBJ2-7
D gene: TRBD1
CDR3 DNA: TGCGCCAGCAGCCGACAGGGCTACGAGCAGTACTTC
CDR3 protein: CASSRQGYEQYF

clone size: -
V gene: TRBV5-6
J gene: TRBJ1-6
D gene: -
CDR3 DNA: TGTGCCAGCAGTCGGGACCGGAGCTCCTATAATTCACCCCTCCACTTT
CDR3 protein: CASSRDRSSYNSPLHF

clone size: -
V gene: TRBV7-2
J gene: TRBJ1-5
D gene: -
CDR3 DNA: TGTGCCAGCAGCTTAACCGGGGACAATCAGCCCCAGCATTTT
CDR3 protein: CASSLTGDNQPQHF